Shown below are 20 T cell receptor beta chains from a single sample sequenced in a study of cytomegalovirus exposure and HLA in healthy donors. PCR employed 60 Vbeta and 13 Jbeta primers. The data were produced by immunoSEQ multiplex PCR, yet TCRdb's version contains in-frame clones alone and is incomplete. The sample lists about 140,000 clones, about four fifths occurring once. Material: PBMCs. The source of these receptors is a male donor in good health and CMV-seronegative.

The rearrangement uses TRBV7-2 and TRBJ1-5; no reliable D call. Germline V gene lookup returns CDR1 SGHTA and CDR2 FQGNSA. The CDR3 runs 13 residues. Between the trimmed V and J ends, which lost 1 base and 7 bases, there was a span of 8 bases. The CDR3 DNA reads as TGTGCCAGCAGCTTAGGTGCAGTCCAGCCCCAGCATTTT. This encodes CASSLGAVQPQHF.

This clone was detected a few times. This chain joins TRBV23-1 and TRBJ1-2; 7 nucleotides line up with TRBD1. TRBV23-1 is reported as an ORF; its role is uncertain. The CDR3 totals 14 residues. V was clipped by 0 bases and J by 7 bases; unmatched bases: 5. CDR3 protein: CASSQSTAGGGYTF. CDR3 DNA sequence: TGCGCCAGCAGTCAATCGACGGCAGGGGGTGGCTACACCTTC.

The V gene is TRBV27, the J gene TRBJ2-1; 11 bases are a match to TRBD2. CDR3 length: 17 amino acids. The V gene end was trimmed by 3 bases and the J gene end by 2 bases; junction bases not matched to a gene: 6. CDR1 is MNHEY, CDR2 SMNVEV, per germline (reference sequence). CDR3 in amino acids: CASSFLRLAGPYNEQFF. The CDR3 DNA reads as TGTGCCAGCAGTTTCCTCCGACTAGCGGGGCCCTACAATGAGCAGTTCTTC.

The V call is TRBV6-1, the J call TRBJ1-5; 9 bases map to TRBD1. Germline V gene lookup returns CDR1 MNHNS and CDR2 SASEGT. CDR3 length: 15 residues. With 2 bases clipped from V and 7 bases from J, the junction kept 6 bases outside the gene matches. CDR3 sequence: CASSEQTGGKQPQHF. In DNA form, the CDR3 reads TGTGCCAGCAGTGAACAGACAGGGGGGAAGCAGCCCCAGCATTTT.

The V call is TRBV6-4, the J call TRBJ1-6, with no clear D. Germline loops: CDR1 MRHNA, CDR2 SNTAGT. Trimming pared 0 bases from V and 9 bases from J, leaving 6 bases between. This CDR3 has 13 residues. The CDR3 spells CASSDSEGSPLHF. In nucleotides, the CDR3 is TGTGCCAGCAGTGACTCGGAGGGTTCACCCCTCCACTTT.

V usage is TRBV5-1 and J usage is TRBJ2-2, with D possibly TRBD1 on 5 matching bases. CDR1 is SGHRS and CDR2 is YFSETQ in the germline V gene. V lost 7 bases and J 4 bases, leaving 14 bases between the germline ends. The CDR3 sequence is 14 residues long. DNA of the CDR3: TGCGCCAGCGCCGACGGCAGGGTCACCGGGGAGCTGTTTTTT. This sequence encodes CASADGRVTGELFF. Full variable domain (remainder filled in from reference TRBV5-1 and TRBJ2-2): KAGVTQTPRYLIKTRGQQVTLSCSPISGHRSVSWYQQTPGQGLQFLFEYFSETQRNKGNFPGRFSGRQFSNSRSEMNVSTLELGDSALYLCASADGRVTGELFFGEGSRLTVL.

The rearrangement links TRBV6-6 to TRBJ1-4; D remains unclear. The germline V and J ends were trimmed by 0 bases and 8 bases, with 10 bases remaining between them. Germline lookup yields CDR1 MNHNY and CDR2 SVGAGI (reference sequence). This CDR3 has 14 residues. The CDR3 sequence: CASSYSGEAEKLFF. In DNA, the CDR3 is TGTGCCAGCAGTTACTCCGGGGAGGCGGAAAAACTGTTTTTT.

This sequence joins TRBV9 and TRBJ2-7; TRBD2 agrees at 9 bases. CDR1 and CDR2 from the germline V gene are SGDLS and YYNGEE. This CDR3 has 16 amino acids. J gave up 1 base and V 2 bases, and 7 bases lay outside the gene matches. The CDR3 here is CASSVSSGDTSYEQYF. CDR3 DNA: TGTGCCAGCAGCGTTTCTAGCGGGGACACTTCCTACGAGCAGTACTTC.

As DNA, the CDR3 is TGCGCCAGCAGCTTCGGGGACTACGAAGAGACCCAGTACTTC. It is translated as CASSFGDYEETQYF. J is TRBJ2-5 and V is TRBV5-1; 7 nucleotides match TRBD2. Germline assignment: CDR1 SGHRS and CDR2 YFSETQ. Trimming cost V 2 bases and J 3 bases; bases outside gene matches: 4. The CDR3 extends over 14 amino acids.

This chain uses TRBV7-3 with TRBJ2-2; no reliable D call. The V end lost 5 bases, the J end lost 7 bases, and 11 bases lay between the germline ends. The CDR3 is made up of 13 amino acids. CDR1 is SGHTA, CDR2 FQGTGA, per germline. CDR3 amino acids: CASSPPGGGELFF. CDR3 nucleotide sequence: TGTGCCAGCAGCCCCCCAGGTGGCGGGGAGCTGTTTTTT.

A few counts support this clone. V usage is TRBV10-2 and J usage is TRBJ2-7; unclear D gene. Trimming left V 4 bases short and J 1 base short, with 8 bases between. The CDR3 extends over 13 amino acids. Germline lookup yields CDR1 WSHSY and CDR2 SAAADI. CDR3 loop: CASSAWASYEQYF. The CDR3 DNA reads TGCGCCAGCAGTGCATGGGCTTCCTACGAGCAGTACTTC.

The chain employs TRBV28 and TRBJ2-7; TRBD1 agrees at 9 bases. This CDR3 contains 14 residues. With V trimmed by 6 bases and J by 1 base, 4 bases remained unmatched. CDR1 is MDHEN and CDR2 is SYDVKM in the germline V gene. The CDR3 coding sequence is TGTGCCAGCAGGGACAGGGGTTTTTCCTACGAGCAGTACTTC. The encoded protein is CASRDRGFSYEQYF. Together with reference TRBV28 and TRBJ2-7, the CDR3 gives the full variable domain: DVKVTQSSRYLVKRTGEKVFLECVQDMDHENMFWYRQDPGLGLRLIYFSYDVKMKEKGDIPEGYSVSREKKERFSLILESASTNQTSMYLCASRDRGFSYEQYFGPGTRLTVT.

CDR3 amino acids: CASSTDSYGYTF. The CDR3 DNA reads as TGTGCCAGCAGCACAGACAGCTATGGCTACACCTTC. The chain recombines TRBV6-5 with TRBJ1-2; tentative D call: TRBD1 (5 bases). Germline values: CDR1 MNHEY, CDR2 SVGAGI. V gave up 6 bases and J gave up 4 bases, with 9 bases separating them. This CDR3 region has 12 residues.

This chain links TRBV5-1 with TRBJ2-7; weak D call: TRBD1 (6 bases). Germline V gene data show CDR1 as SGHRS and CDR2 as YFSETQ. V lost 1 base and J lost 7, with 12 bases in between. The CDR3 is made up of 13 amino acids. CDR3 nucleotides: TGCGCCAGCAGCTTGTATCAGGGGCGAGAGCAGTACTTC. This translates into CASSLYQGREQYF.

The chain links TRBV6-9 to TRBJ2-5; 12 nucleotides line up with TRBD2. The J call is uncertain, as TRBJ2-7 better fits the DNA end. Germline V gene sequence: CDR1 MNHGY, CDR2 SVAAGI. The CDR3 sequence is 15 residues long. CDR3 DNA sequence: TGTGCCAGCAGTTCCCGACTAGCGGGAGCCTACGAGCAGTACTTC. Translated, it gives CASSSRLAGAYEQYF.

The V and J genes are TRBV5-6 and TRBJ1-1, with D perhaps TRBD1 (5 bases). Germline lookup yields CDR1 SGHDT and CDR2 YYEEEE. The CDR3 contains 15 residues. Deletions cut 4 bases from V and 0 bases from J, with 13 bases between. CDR3 sequence reads: CASSAPLTVNTEAFF. The CDR3 coding sequence is TGTGCCAGCAGCGCCCCTTTGACAGTGAACACTGAAGCTTTCTTT.

As to this clone: This sample also contains other DNA sequences that code for the same CDR3. The rearrangement uses TRBV5-4 and TRBJ1-1; 8 bases match TRBD1. CDR3 size: 15 residues. Per the germline V gene, CDR1 is SGHNT and CDR2 is YYREEE (reference sequence). V shed 2 bases and J 1 base; nucleotides not matched to a gene: 4. This CDR3 reads CASSLGTGGNTEAFF. For the CDR3, the DNA is TGTGCCAGCAGCTTAGGAACAGGGGGGAACACTGAAGCTTTCTTT.

With regard to this clone: One end of the junction does not line up with germline, which may come from a read error. The chain couples TRBV6-6 to TRBJ1-3; tentatively, D is TRBD1 (5 bases). Germline assignment: CDR1 MNHNY and CDR2 SVGAGI (reference sequence). The CDR3 totals 16 residues. CDR3 residues: CARRTINALSGNTIYF. DNA of the CDR3: TGTGCCCGCAGGACAATTAATGCCCTATCTGGAAACACCATATATTTT.

V and J are TRBV2 and TRBJ1-5, with 7 bases lining up with TRBD1. CDR1 SNHLY and CDR2 FYNNEI come from the germline V gene. The CDR3 sequence is 15 residues long. After removal of 6 bases from V and 5 bases from J, the junction contained 10 bases not matched to a gene. This chain's CDR3 is CASRKDRSKHQPQHF. For the CDR3, the DNA is TGTGCCAGCAGGAAGGACAGGTCGAAGCATCAGCCCCAGCATTTT.

This clone was seen a handful of times. CDR3: CSAVGGRGAFF. The CDR3 nucleotides read TGCAGCGCCGTCGGGGGGCGAGGGGCTTTCTTT. V is TRBV29-1 and J is TRBJ1-1, with D perhaps TRBD1 (6 bases). CDR3 length: 11 residues. The germline V and J ends were trimmed by 7 bases and 11 bases, with 17 bases remaining between them. Germline V gene lookup returns CDR1 SQVTM and CDR2 ANQGSEA. The full variable domain, rest sourced from reference TRBV29-1 and TRBJ1-1, is SAVISQKPSRDICQRGTSLTIQCQVDSQVTMMFWYRQQPGQSLTLIATANQGSEATYESGFVIDKFPISRPNLTFSTLTVSNMSPEDSSIYLCSAVGGRGAFFGQGTRLTVV.